This TCR beta chain comes out of a study of OX40 agonist ivuxolimab in advanced cancers. Profiled with immunoSEQ multiplex PCR; TCRdb holds only in-frame clones, not every one. The table includes tens of thousands of clones, about nine tenths detected once. Germline CDR1 reads MNHNS; CDR2 reads SASEGT. J was trimmed by 3 bases and V by 6 bases; bases with no gene match: 10. This CDR3 comprises 15 residues. The receptor's source is an adult with an advanced solid tumor such as melanoma, head and neck, liver or kidney cancer. This sample comprised CD4+ or CD8+ T cells sorted from blood, obtained in a trial of the OX40 agonist ivuxolimab. The chain joins TRBV6-1 to TRBJ2-7; 8 bases match TRBD2. CDR3 DNA: TGTGCCAGCAGCTGGGAAAGCGGGAGTTTCTACGAGCAGTACTTC. It encodes CASSWESGSFYEQYF.